Below are 28 T cell receptor beta chains sequenced from a single sample in a study of breast tumors, draining lymph nodes, adjacent tissues. Axillary draining lymph nodes of breast cancer patients supplied the node samples. MiXCR was run by TCRdb on the multiplex PCR reads, yielding one entry per CDR3 protein. Found here are more than 85,000 distinct CDR3 sequences, over 20% of them singletons; the top ten hold over 1%. The sequencing sample was made of axillary lymph node tissue. Every receptor here comes from a female donor with breast cancer. Some clones in this sample may be carry-over from other donors' samples.

This clonotype was observed many times. The genes are TRBV15 and TRBJ2-3; D ambiguous. Trimming took 8 bases from V and 2 from J, leaving 14 bases between them. The germline CDR1 and CDR2 sequences are LNHNV and YYDKDF (reference sequence). CDR3 size: 14 residues. In nucleotides, the CDR3 is TGTGCCACCCGAAGCTCAGATATCACAGATACGCAGTATTTT. Its translation is CATRSSDITDTQYF.

Points on this clonotype: This clone may be a read error of a much larger clone one base away. The chain joins TRBV3-1 to TRBJ2-3; D might be TRBD2 (7 bases). In germline, CDR1 is LGHDT, CDR2 YNNKEL (reference sequence). The CDR3 length is 13 residues. V lost 4 bases and J lost 4, with 9 bases in between. CDR3 bases: TGTGCCAGCAGCCGGGGGGGCCCAGATACGCAGTATTTT. This codes for CASSRGGPDTQYF.

The chain carries TRBV6-5 and TRBJ1-1; 7 nucleotides align to TRBD1. Germline V gene lookup returns CDR1 MNHEY and CDR2 SVGAGI. V trimming: 10 bases; J trimming: 2 bases; junction bases outside the gene matches: 10. CDR3 length equals 14 residues. The CDR3 coding sequence is TGTGCCACCAGATGGACAGGAACCAACACTGAAGCTTTCTTT. As protein: CATRWTGTNTEAFF.

This clonotype was detected many times. The chain combines TRBV11-3 with TRBJ2-3; TRBD2 agrees at 9 bases. V was pared by 3 bases and J by 0 bases, with 1 base of the junction left unmatched. Germline lookup yields CDR1 SGHNT and CDR2 YENEEA. This CDR3 is built from 15 residues. The CDR3 sequence is CASSFGTSSTDTQYF. The CDR3 DNA follows: TGTGCCAGCAGCTTCGGGACTAGCAGCACAGATACGCAGTATTTT.

CDR3 region: CASSYRGTSGRALRADTQYF. The CDR3 DNA is TGTGCCAGCAGTTACCGGGGGACTAGCGGGAGGGCCCTCAGAGCAGATACGCAGTATTTT. J is TRBJ2-3 and V is TRBV6-5; 16 bases fit TRBD2. Germline V gives CDR1 MNHEY, CDR2 SVGAGI. The J segment lost 4 bases and the V segment lost 2 bases, leaving 12 bases of the junction unmatched. The CDR3 has 20 residues.

As regards this clonotype: A much larger clone differs from this one at a single base, so this may be a read error. This chain links TRBV20-1 with TRBJ2-7; D is ambiguous. Per germline, CDR1 DFQATT and CDR2 SNEGSKA (reference sequence). The CDR3 has 10 residues. CDR3 coding DNA: TGCAGTGCGTTGGGATACGGGCAGTACTTC. This gives the protein CSALGYGQYF.

This clonotype was counted many times. The chain recombines TRBV6-1 with TRBJ2-7; D is possibly TRBD2 (5 bases). The CDR3 consists of 15 residues. From germline, CDR1 is MNHNS and CDR2 SASEGT. Between the trimmed V and J ends, which lost 2 bases and 5 bases, there was a span of 16 bases. CDR3 in amino acids: CASSERAGWGNEQYF. The CDR3 nucleotides read TGTGCCAGCAGTGAAAGGGCGGGTTGGGGAAACGAGCAGTACTTC.

This clonotype came up many times. This chain joins TRBV19 and TRBJ2-1; unclear D gene. The V gene's germline CDR1 is LNHDA and CDR2 SQIVND (reference sequence). This CDR3 spans 12 amino acids. V lost 3 bases to trimming and J lost 5 bases, with 5 bases between them. CDR3 in amino acids: CASSIQNNEQFF. CDR3 DNA: TGTGCCAGTAGTATCCAGAACAATGAGCAGTTCTTC. The variable domain in full, completed from reference TRBV19 and TRBJ2-1, reads DGGITQSPKYLFRKEGQNVTLSCEQNLNHDAMYWYRQDPGQGLRLIYYSQIVNDFQKGDIAEGYSVSREKKESFPLTVTSAQKNPTAFYLCASSIQNNEQFFGPGTRLTVL.

The table lists this clonotype with many counts. J is TRBJ2-5 and V is TRBV5-1, with TRBD1 matching over 9 bases. Trimming removed 3 bases from V and 5 bases from J; junction bases left unmatched: 11. The CDR3 length is 16 residues. Germline V gene sequence: CDR1 SGHRS, CDR2 YFSETQ. The CDR3 DNA follows: TGCGCCAGCAGCTCATCCCCGGGACAGGGAGGTGAGACCCAGTACTTC. Its translation is CASSSSPGQGGETQYF.

This clonotype was counted at least ten times. The genes are TRBV19 and TRBJ1-3; the D is unclear. The CDR3 runs to 14 residues. Trimming took off 8 bases at V and 6 bases at J, with 17 bases between the two ends. Per germline, CDR1 LNHDA and CDR2 SQIVND (reference sequence). Here the CDR3 DNA reads TGTGCCAGTGGAAGATTGTGGGAAGAAAACACCATATATTTT. Residues: CASGRLWEENTIYF.

The V gene is TRBV3-1, the J gene TRBJ1-2; D possibly corresponds to TRBD1 (5 bases). The CDR3 totals 14 residues. Germline V gene sequence: CDR1 LGHDT, CDR2 YNNKEL (reference sequence). V shed 2 bases and J shed 2 bases, with 9 bases lying between them. As DNA, the CDR3 is TGTGCCAGCAGCCAAAATGACAGAAACTATGGCTACACCTTC. This encodes CASSQNDRNYGYTF.

This clonotype showed up many times. The V gene is TRBV25-1, the J gene TRBJ2-3; TRBD1 matches 8 bases. CDR1 and CDR2 from the germline V gene are MGHDK and SYGVNS. The CDR3 spans 16 residues. Losses at the gene ends were 5 bases for V and 4 bases for J; bases not matched to a gene: 11. The CDR3 sequence is CASSRTRTGQADTQYF. CDR3 sequence (DNA): TGTGCCAGCAGTAGGACGCGGACAGGGCAGGCAGATACGCAGTATTTT. The full variable domain, completed using reference TRBV25-1 and TRBJ2-3, is EADIYQTPRYLVIGTGKKITLECSQTMGHDKMYWYQQDPGMELHLIHYSYGVNSTEKGDLSSESTVSRIRTEHFPLTLESARPSHTSQYLCASSRTRTGQADTQYFGPGTRLTVL.

This clonotype has just a few counts. The rearrangement joins TRBV19 to TRBJ2-2; a possible D gene is TRBD2 (5 bases). This CDR3 contains 14 residues. Deletions cut 7 bases from V and 4 bases from J, with 13 bases between. CDR1 LNHDA and CDR2 SQIVND come from the germline V gene (reference sequence). The CDR3, as DNA: TGTGCCAGTATTCCCTCGGGGTCCACCGGGGAGCTGTTTTTT. Translated: CASIPSGSTGELFF.

CDR3 region: CASSQETGAYEQYF. The CDR3 bases are TGTGCCAGCAGCCAAGAGACAGGAGCCTACGAGCAGTACTTC. J is TRBJ2-7 and V is TRBV3-1, with D tentatively TRBD1 (6 bases). The CDR3 is 14 amino acids. CDR1 and CDR2 from the germline V gene are LGHDT and YNNKEL (reference sequence). V was clipped by 0 bases and J by 2 bases, with 8 bases between them.

This clonotype has a count of ten or more. The rearrangement uses TRBV5-1 and TRBJ2-7, with D perhaps TRBD1 (6 bases). In germline, CDR1 is SGHRS, CDR2 YFSETQ. CDR3 size: 16 residues. V was cut by 4 bases and J by 4 bases, with 21 bases left in between. The chain's CDR3 is CASSATGSLGSYEQYF. The CDR3 DNA reads TGCGCCAGCAGCGCTACAGGGTCATTGGGGTCTTACGAGCAGTACTTC.

In this sample, this clonotype turned up many times. The J gene is TRBJ1-5, the V gene TRBV5-1; no reliable D call. This CDR3 is built from 14 residues. Looked up from germline, CDR1 is SGHRS and CDR2 is YFSETQ. V gave up 0 bases and J gave up 2 bases, with 6 bases separating them. The DNA for the CDR3 is TGCGCCAGCAGCTTGGGTGGTGGCAATCAGCCCCAGCATTTT. Its translation: CASSLGGGNQPQHF.

On this clonotype: A much larger clone sits a single nucleotide away, making a read error possible. The chain joins TRBV7-2 to TRBJ1-4; D is ambiguous. This CDR3 spans 16 amino acids. Trimming cost V 0 bases and J 8 bases, with 16 bases left between them. Germline CDR1 SGHTA, CDR2 FQGNSA. CDR3 sequence (DNA): TGTGCCAGCAGCTTAGCCGGCGGATCAAAAGGGGAAAAACTGTTTTTT. Translated: CASSLAGGSKGEKLFF.

A few counts support this clonotype. The rearrangement links TRBV3-1 to TRBJ2-3; 8 nucleotides agree with TRBD1. Germline CDR1 is LGHDT and CDR2 is YNNKEL (reference sequence). This CDR3 is 16 amino acids long. The junction had 3 bases not matched to a gene; V was cut back by 0 bases and J by 1 base. CDR3 sequence reads: CASSQEGQGGTDTQYF. The CDR3 nucleotides read TGTGCCAGCAGCCAAGAAGGACAGGGAGGCACAGATACGCAGTATTTT.

This clonotype was counted at least ten times. The V gene is TRBV24-1, the J gene TRBJ2-3; 10 nucleotides align to TRBD2. This CDR3 has 16 residues. The V and J ends lost 3 bases and 6 bases, in that order; junction bases with no gene match: 8. The germline V gene encodes CDR1 KGHDR and CDR2 SFDVKD. The CDR3 region has the DNA TGTGCCACCAGTGATCGAAGCGGGGGGGCTATGGATACGCAGTATTTT. It translates to CATSDRSGGAMDTQYF.

J is TRBJ1-6 and V is TRBV20-1, with TRBD1 as a possible D gene (5 bases). Trimming took off 0 bases at V and 10 bases at J, with 22 bases between the two ends. This CDR3 region has 17 residues. The germline V gene has CDR1 DFQATT and CDR2 SNEGSKA (reference sequence). CDR3 in amino acids: CSARDIGGTGNSSPLHF. The CDR3 DNA reads TGCAGTGCTAGAGATATAGGCGGGACGGGGAATAGCTCACCCCTCCACTTT.

This clonotype was recorded at least ten times. The chain links TRBV20-1 to TRBJ1-2, with D unresolved. The length of the CDR3 is 11 residues. Per the germline V gene, CDR1 is DFQATT and CDR2 is SNEGSKA (reference sequence). V gave up 2 bases and J gave up 11 bases, with 12 bases separating them. The CDR3 protein is CSARYTQSYTF. Written as DNA, the CDR3 is TGCAGTGCTAGATACACCCAGTCTTACACCTTC.

The table lists this clonotype with many counts. The rearrangement uses TRBV29-1 and TRBJ1-2; D unclear. Germline V lookup: CDR1 SQVTM, CDR2 ANQGSEA. This CDR3 contains 10 residues. With 5 bases removed from V and 5 bases from J, the gap between germline ends came to 6 bases. The CDR3 region has the DNA TGCAGCGTTCTGGAGTATGGCTACACCTTC. This encodes CSVLEYGYTF. Drawing the rest from reference TRBV29-1 and TRBJ1-2, the complete variable domain is SAVISQKPSRDICQRGTSLTIQCQVDSQVTMMFWYRQQPGQSLTLIATANQGSEATYESGFVIDKFPISRPNLTFSTLTVSNMSPEDSSIYLCSVLEYGYTFGSGTRLTVV.

This clonotype was seen just once. A much larger clone is a single base away; this may be a read error. V and J are TRBV9 and TRBJ2-5, with 9 bases lining up with TRBD2. The CDR3 contains 17 residues. The germline CDR1 and CDR2 sequences are SGDLS and YYNGEE. CDR3: CASSGGVSGGTQQTQYF. DNA of the CDR3: TGTGCCAGCAGCGGGGGGGTGAGCGGGGGGACCCAACAGACCCAGTACTTC. Combining the CDR3 with reference TRBV9 and TRBJ2-5 gives the whole variable domain DSGVTQTPKHLITATGQRVTLRCSPRSGDLSVYWYQQSLDQGLQFLIQYYNGEERAKGNILERFSAQQFPDLHSELNLSSLELGDSALYFCASSGGVSGGTQQTQYFGPGTRLLVL.

The CDR3, as DNA: TGTGCCAGCAGCGACCCTCAGACAGGGATTGTCACAGATACGCAGTATTTT. Translation gives CASSDPQTGIVTDTQYF. The rearrangement links TRBV5-4 to TRBJ2-3; 7 nucleotides line up with TRBD1. Germline V CDR1 and CDR2: SGHNT, YYREEE (reference sequence). The CDR3 has 17 residues. Trimming cost V 4 bases and J 2 bases; bases outside gene matches: 13.

This clonotype was observed many times. The J gene is TRBJ2-1, the V gene TRBV5-1, with TRBD2 matching over 9 bases. V shed 0 bases, J shed 6 bases, and the junction held 7 bases outside the gene matches. Germline CDR1 reads SGHRS; CDR2 reads YFSETQ. The CDR3 extends over 16 amino acids. The CDR3 sequence is CASSLEVAGASNEQFF. The CDR3 region has the DNA TGCGCCAGCAGCTTGGAGGTAGCGGGAGCGAGCAATGAGCAGTTCTTC.

This clonotype was detected ten times or more. This chain connects TRBV10-1 to TRBJ1-4, with TRBD1 identical over 8 bases. J was trimmed by 5 bases and V by 6 bases; bases with no gene match: 5. CDR1 and CDR2 (germline): WNHNN, SYGVQD (reference sequence). The CDR3 is 14 residues long. This CDR3 reads CASSLDRANEKLFF. The CDR3 DNA follows: TGCGCCAGCAGCTTGGACAGGGCGAATGAAAAACTGTTTTTT.

This rearrangement joins TRBV7-8 to TRBJ1-2; D is unresolved. Germline lookup yields CDR1 SGHVS and CDR2 FQNEAQ. The V and J ends lost 5 bases and 4 bases respectively, with 20 bases between them. CDR3 length equals 16 residues. The CDR3 region has the DNA TGTGCCAGCAGCCCTTTTACTCCTCGGGGTAGCTATGGCTACACCTTC. Protein: CASSPFTPRGSYGYTF.

A word on this clonotype: The junction differs from germline at one of its ends, possibly a read error. The rearrangement links TRBV29-1 to TRBJ1-2, with TRBD1 matching 8 bases. Germline V gives CDR1 SQVTM, CDR2 ANQGSEA. This CDR3 has 13 amino acids. Here the CDR3 reads CSVGLTGDCGYTF. In DNA, the CDR3 is TGCAGCGTGGGACTGACAGGGGACTGTGGCTATACCTTC.